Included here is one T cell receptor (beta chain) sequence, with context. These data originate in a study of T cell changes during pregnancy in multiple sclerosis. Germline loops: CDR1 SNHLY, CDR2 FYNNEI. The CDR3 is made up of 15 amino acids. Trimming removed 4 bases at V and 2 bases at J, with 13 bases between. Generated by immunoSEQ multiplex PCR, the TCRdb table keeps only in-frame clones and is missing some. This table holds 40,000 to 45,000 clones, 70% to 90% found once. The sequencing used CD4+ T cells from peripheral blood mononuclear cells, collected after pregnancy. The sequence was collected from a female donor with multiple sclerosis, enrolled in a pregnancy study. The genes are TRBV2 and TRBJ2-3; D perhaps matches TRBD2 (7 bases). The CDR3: CASSGGGGVTDTQYF. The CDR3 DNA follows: TGTGCCAGCAGTGGTGGCGGGGGCGTCACAGATACGCAGTATTTT.